Shown below are 10 T cell receptor beta chains from a single sample sequenced in a study of shared clonotypes between healthy human individuals. Data came from immunoSEQ multiplex PCR; TCRdb stores just in-frame clones and leaves some out. Here the sample spans about 1.1 million clones, 75% to 80% being singletons. The material sequenced was memory CD4+ T cells from PBMCs. Subset in this sample: CD45RA-negative fraction. The source of these receptors is a man between 18 and 29 years old in good health. Some clones in this sample may be carry-over from other donors' samples.

This clone has at least ten counts. The V and J genes are TRBV25-1 and TRBJ2-2; D is uncertain. Between the trimmed V and J ends, which lost 11 bases and 4 bases, there was a span of 11 bases. The length of the CDR3 is 12 residues. The germline CDR1 and CDR2 sequences are MGHDK and SYGVNS. The CDR3 reads CAAGKGTGELFF. Written as DNA, the CDR3 is TGTGCCGCTGGGAAGGGCACCGGGGAGCTGTTTTTT.

The V call is TRBV10-3, the J call TRBJ1-4; 7 nucleotides align to TRBD1. The CDR3 extends over 20 amino acids. V lost 0 bases and J lost 0; bases outside the gene matches: 13. Germline V gives CDR1 ENHRY, CDR2 SYGVKD. The CDR3 sequence is CAISESPERTGDATNEKLFF. The CDR3 DNA is TGTGCCATCAGTGAGTCACCTGAAAGGACAGGAGATGCAACTAATGAAAAACTGTTTTTT.

The V and J genes are TRBV7-9 and TRBJ2-2; TRBD2 matches 8 bases. The V gene end was trimmed by 5 bases and the J gene end by 5 bases; junction bases not matched to a gene: 10. The germline V gene has CDR1 SEHNR and CDR2 FQNEAQ (reference sequence). The length of the CDR3 is 16 residues. CDR3 nucleotides: TGTGCCAGCAGCGCGCTCGGGAGGGCCGGGACCGGGGAGCTGTTTTTT. Translation gives CASSALGRAGTGELFF.

The gene calls are TRBV7-8 and TRBJ2-1; TRBD2 matches at 16 bases. The germline V gene has CDR1 SGHVS and CDR2 FQNEAQ. V was clipped by 5 bases and J by 8 bases; unmatched bases: 6. There are 16 residues in the CDR3. The CDR3 loop reads CASSRGLAGGYDEQFF. The CDR3 region has the DNA TGTGCCAGCAGCAGGGGACTAGCGGGAGGGTATGATGAGCAGTTCTTC.

Only one count was recorded for this clone. This specimen includes other DNA sequences encoding the same CDR3. This chain links TRBV6-5 with TRBJ2-7, with unresolved D. Germline CDR1 MNHEY, CDR2 SVGAGI. V was trimmed by 4 bases and J by 6 bases, leaving 7 bases between them. The CDR3 runs 11 residues. CDR3 loop: CASSSTSEQYF. CDR3 bases: TGTGCCAGCAGTTCCACATCCGAGCAGTACTTC.

The rearrangement joins TRBV29-1 to TRBJ2-5; no definite D call. In germline, CDR1 is SQVTM, CDR2 ANQGSEA. Trimming took off 4 bases at V and 1 base at J, with 7 bases between the two ends. The CDR3 consists of 12 residues. The CDR3, as DNA: TGCAGCGTTGTACATATCCAAGAGACCCAGTACTTC. Translating gives CSVVHIQETQYF. Filled out from reference TRBV29-1 and TRBJ2-5, the complete variable domain reads SAVISQKPSRDICQRGTSLTIQCQVDSQVTMMFWYRQQPGQSLTLIATANQGSEATYESGFVIDKFPISRPNLTFSTLTVSNMSPEDSSIYLCSVVHIQETQYFGPGTRLLVL.

Of note for this clone: The sample carries other DNA sequences with the same CDR3. The rearrangement joins TRBV18 to TRBJ2-7, with D possibly TRBD1 on 6 matching bases. Trimming shortened V by 4 bases and J by 0 bases, and 7 bases separated the two germline ends. Germline lookup yields CDR1 KGHSH and CDR2 LQKENI. This CDR3 contains 13 residues. The CDR3 loop is CASSRDTSYEQYF. The CDR3 DNA reads as TGTGCCAGCTCACGGGACACCTCCTACGAGCAGTACTTC.

For the CDR3, the DNA is TGTGCCAGCAGTTGCAACAGGGGGACCGCGAACACCGGGGAGCTGTTTTTT. Translating it yields CASSCNRGTANTGELFF. The chain couples TRBV28 to TRBJ2-2; 8 nucleotides align to TRBD1. CDR3 length equals 17 residues. CDR1 and CDR2 (germline): MDHEN, SYDVKM. Trimming cost V 4 bases and J 0 bases; bases outside gene matches: 7.

This clone was seen just once. The V and J genes are TRBV5-1 and TRBJ2-7; unclear D gene. Germline V lookup: CDR1 SGHRS, CDR2 YFSETQ. The V end lost 4 bases, the J end lost 3 bases, and 11 bases lay between the germline ends. The CDR3 has 13 residues. CDR3 protein: CASSHEPNYEQYF. Here the CDR3 DNA reads TGCGCCAGCAGCCACGAGCCTAACTACGAGCAGTACTTC.

The chain uses TRBV28 and TRBJ1-4, with 8 bases fitting TRBD1. The CDR3 has 15 residues. V dropped 2 bases and J dropped 7; count of bases not matched to a gene: 6. In germline, CDR1 is MDHEN, CDR2 SYDVKM. CDR3 sequence: CASSLMTGVSEKLFF. The CDR3 DNA reads as TGTGCCAGCAGTTTAATGACAGGGGTTTCTGAAAAACTGTTTTTT.